This T cell receptor (beta chain) is drawn from a study of CD8 T cells in ankylosing spondylitis. Libraries of TCR beta came from quantitative 5'-RACE with molecular barcodes. In TCRdb, the 5' RACE reads were re-called with MiXCR into one record per CDR3 protein. Found here are roughly 470,000 distinct CDR3 sequences, more than 25% of them singletons; the top ten hold approximately 1%. Notes on the study in general: Roughly eight highly homologous variants made up a TCR beta motif, and this motif appeared characteristic of ankylosing spondylitis blood. Significantly higher representation of disease-linked clones was reported for matched ankylosing spondylitis synovial fluid.

V was trimmed by 2 bases and J by 2 bases, leaving 11 bases between them. This CDR3 has 15 residues. CDR1 and CDR2 from the germline V gene are SGHRS and YFSETQ. This clonotype has more than one count but fewer than ten. Antigen: not known. Sequenced material: blood, either unsorted or a sorted T cell fraction (not recorded which). The J gene is TRBJ2-1, the V gene TRBV5-1; D possibly uses TRBD1 or TRBD2 (6 bases each). This TCR was recovered from a male donor with ankylosing spondylitis. The CDR3 region is CASSFIRGAYNEQFF. Here the CDR3 DNA reads TGCGCCAGCAGCTTCATAAGGGGGGCCTACAATGAGCAGTTCTTC.